The sequence of this TCR beta chain was determined in a study of blood T cell repertoires in COVID-19. Study as a whole: Both acute and convalescent COVID-19 samples were obtained from the United States, Italy and Spain. From T cells, B-cell-depleted T cells, or PBMCs came the material, which was cDNA or gDNA.

Per the original methods: Quantification of nucleated cells was approximated via reference gene primer amplification. The assay was immunoSEQ multiplex PCR, and TCRdb's table has in-frame clones only and misses some. Clonal size and the V and J genes are those of that table, whereas D and trimming came from the DNA. The sample has roughly 110,000 clones, roughly 90% seen once. Germline V lookup: CDR1 GTSNPN, CDR2 SVGIG (reference sequence). Trimming cost V 3 bases and J 0 bases; bases outside gene matches: 12. The CDR3 loop spans 19 amino acids. Material: peripheral blood. The receptor's source is a man aged 40-49 years with active or convalescent COVID-19. The V call is TRBV30, the J call TRBJ2-1, with 12 bases identical to TRBD2. The CDR3 region has the DNA TGTGCCTGGAGGGGGGGGACTAGCGGGTTTTTTTTCTCCTACAATGAGCAGTTCTTC. Its translation is CAWRGGTSGFFFSYNEQFF.